These 22 T cell receptor beta chains were sequenced from one sample in a study of cytomegalovirus exposure and HLA in healthy donors. Vbeta (60) and Jbeta (13) primers were used in the PCR. TCRdb's table, derived via immunoSEQ multiplex PCR, lists solely in-frame clones and lacks some. This table has around 120,000 clones, roughly 80% appearing once. Sequencing was performed on PBMCs. The receptors come from a man aged 25 to 40 in good health and CMV-seronegative.

The chain uses TRBV5-4 and TRBJ1-1; D gene ambiguous. This CDR3 spans 14 amino acids. Trimming took off 0 bases at V and 3 bases at J, with 9 bases between the two ends. Per the germline V gene, CDR1 is SGHNT and CDR2 is YYREEE (reference sequence). This chain's CDR3 is CASSLALADTEAFF. As DNA, the CDR3 is TGTGCCAGCAGCTTGGCCCTCGCGGACACTGAAGCTTTCTTT.

The chain recombines TRBV19 with TRBJ1-2, with D tentatively TRBD1 (5 bases). From germline, CDR1 is LNHDA and CDR2 SQIVND (reference sequence). This CDR3 has 14 amino acids. The V and J ends lost 1 base and 2 bases respectively, with 8 bases between them. The CDR3 coding sequence is TGTGCCAGTAGTATAGCCCAGGGCAACTATGGCTACACCTTC. Amino acids: CASSIAQGNYGYTF.

The chain joins TRBV6-4 to TRBJ1-6; D perhaps matches TRBD1 (5 bases). The germline CDR1 and CDR2 sequences are MRHNA and SNTAGT. V gave up 2 bases and J gave up 9 bases, with 14 bases separating them. The CDR3 runs to 15 residues. CDR3 nucleotides: TGTGCCAGCAGTGACGGTGGGGGGACGGGTTCACCCCTCCACTTT. It specifies CASSDGGGTGSPLHF.

The chain has TRBV27 and TRBJ1-6; TRBD1 is a possible D gene (5 bases). Per the germline V gene, CDR1 is MNHEY and CDR2 is SMNVEV (reference sequence). The V and J ends lost 5 bases and 4 bases respectively, with 9 bases between them. The CDR3 runs 14 residues. The CDR3 loop is CASSATDYNSPLHF. Written as DNA, the CDR3 is TGTGCCAGCAGTGCGACAGATTATAATTCACCCCTCCACTTT.

This rearrangement joins TRBV30 to TRBJ1-1; 7 bases agree with TRBD1. Unmatched junction bases numbered 4, after V lost 5 bases and J lost 4 bases. Germline lookup yields CDR1 GTSNPN and CDR2 SVGIG (reference sequence). The CDR3 has 12 residues. In DNA, the CDR3 is TGTGCCTGGGGCGGGACAGTCACTGAAGCTTTCTTT. This encodes CAWGGTVTEAFF.

The genes are TRBV7-7 and TRBJ2-3; tentatively, D is TRBD2 (5 bases). V was shortened by 7 bases and J by 0 bases, with 11 bases between the two germline ends. CDR3 length: 14 residues. Germline loops: CDR1 SSHAT, CDR2 FNYEAQ (reference sequence). CDR3 protein: CASKEGPSTDTQYF. CDR3 coding DNA: TGTGCCAGCAAAGAGGGCCCTAGCACAGATACGCAGTATTTT.

This chain connects TRBV28 to TRBJ1-1; no reliable D call. The CDR3 loop spans 12 amino acids. The germline V gene encodes CDR1 MDHEN and CDR2 SYDVKM. V lost 3 bases, J lost 6 bases, and 8 bases lay in between. In DNA, the CDR3 is TGTGCCAGCAGTTTTGAGGGCGCTGAAGCTTTCTTT. Translation: CASSFEGAEAFF.

This sequence joins TRBV6-4 and TRBJ2-3; no definite D call. The CDR3 has 14 residues. The V end lost 4 bases, the J end lost 0 bases, and 8 bases lay between the germline ends. Germline lookup yields CDR1 MRHNA and CDR2 SNTAGT. This CDR3 is CASSGGRSTDTQYF. CDR3 nucleotide sequence: TGTGCCAGCAGTGGAGGCCGGAGCACAGATACGCAGTATTTT.

The chain has TRBV7-2 and TRBJ1-4, with 7 bases identical to TRBD1. The CDR3 contains 16 residues. Per germline, CDR1 SGHTA and CDR2 FQGNSA. Germline trimming cut 0 bases from V and 7 bases from J; bases unmatched to any gene: 8. The CDR3 sequence: CASSLARQGGSEKLFF. CDR3 coding DNA: TGTGCCAGCAGCTTAGCCCGACAGGGTGGTAGTGAAAAACTGTTTTTT.

This clone was observed a single time. This chain's CDR3 is CASSLGGSGISTDTQYF. The CDR3 DNA sequence: TGCGCCAGCAGCTTGGGAGGTAGCGGGATTAGCACAGATACGCAGTATTTT. V and J are TRBV5-1 and TRBJ2-3, with TRBD2 matching over 8 bases. V trimming: 0 bases; J trimming: 0 bases; junction bases outside the gene matches: 6. The CDR3 covers 17 residues. The germline CDR1 and CDR2 sequences are SGHRS and YFSETQ.

The rearrangement uses TRBV28 and TRBJ1-6, with TRBD1 identical over 9 bases. Trimming cost V 4 bases and J 14 bases; bases outside gene matches: 12. The CDR3 spans 15 residues. Germline CDR1 reads MDHEN; CDR2 reads SYDVKM. The CDR3 DNA follows: TGTGCCAGCAGTTCCTCCGGGACAGGGCAACACACCCTCCACTTT. It is translated as CASSSSGTGQHTLHF. The complete variable domain, with remaining parts taken from reference TRBV28 and TRBJ1-6, reads DVKVTQSSRYLVKRTGEKVFLECVQDMDHENMFWYRQDPGLGLRLIYFSYDVKMKEKGDIPEGYSVSREKKERFSLILESASTNQTSMYLCASSSSGTGQHTLHFGNGTRLTVT.

This clone appeared a few times. CDR3 sequence (DNA): TGTGCCAGCCTAGCGGACCAAGAGACCCAGTACTTC. It encodes CASLADQETQYF. The chain carries TRBV2 and TRBJ2-5, with 7 bases that match TRBD2. The germline V gene has CDR1 SNHLY and CDR2 FYNNEI. The CDR3 is 12 residues long. The V segment lost 8 bases and the J segment 0 bases; nucleotides outside the gene matches: 0.

The rearrangement links TRBV18 to TRBJ1-1; weak D call: TRBD1 (6 bases). This CDR3 is built from 18 residues. Germline loops: CDR1 KGHSH, CDR2 LQKENI. V lost 4 bases, J lost 5 bases, and 26 bases lay in between. The CDR3 reads CASSRPLAPTGKGTEAFF. In nucleotides, the CDR3 is TGTGCCAGCTCACGCCCATTGGCCCCCACAGGGAAAGGAACTGAAGCTTTCTTT.

A few counts support this clone. The J gene is TRBJ1-1, the V gene TRBV7-3; D call uncertain. The V end lost 5 bases, the J end lost 0 bases, and 7 bases lay between the germline ends. CDR1 and CDR2 (germline): SGHTA, FQGTGA. CDR3 length: 13 amino acids. The CDR3 region has the DNA TGTGCCAGCAGCCCCCACATGAACACTGAAGCTTTCTTT. Translated: CASSPHMNTEAFF.

This chain connects TRBV28 to TRBJ1-1; possibly TRBD1 for D (5 bases). The CDR3 is made up of 14 amino acids. Germline CDR1 is MDHEN and CDR2 is SYDVKM. V lost 7 bases to trimming and J lost 3 bases, with 15 bases between them. This CDR3 reads CASIDVGGDTEAFF. CDR3 bases: TGTGCCAGCATTGACGTGGGGGGGGACACTGAAGCTTTCTTT.

As concerns this clone: An end of the junction differs from the germline gene, which may be a read error. This chain uses TRBV10-3 with TRBJ2-2; D might be TRBD2 (6 bases). The CDR3 covers 15 residues. Germline V gives CDR1 ENHRY, CDR2 SYGVKD. Written as DNA, the CDR3 is TGTGCCATCAGTGAGGGAGGGCCGAACATCGGGGAGCTGTTTTTT. Protein product: CAISEGGPNIGELFF.

This clone showed up just a few times. This chain links TRBV27 with TRBJ1-3, with D possibly being TRBD1 (6 bases). V lost 0 bases and J 2 bases, leaving 8 bases between the germline ends. Germline-derived CDR1 and CDR2 are MNHEY and SMNVEV (reference sequence). The CDR3 totals 15 residues. CDR3 loop: CASSLSRTAGNTIYF. As DNA, the CDR3 is TGTGCCAGCAGTTTATCTAGGACAGCTGGAAACACCATATATTTT.

The chain carries TRBV6-5 and TRBJ1-1, with no clear D. This CDR3 is 15 amino acids long. CDR1 MNHEY and CDR2 SVGAGI come from the germline V gene. V lost 4 bases to trimming and J lost 4 bases, with 16 bases between them. CDR3 protein: CASSSARTWSTEAFF. CDR3 sequence (DNA): TGTGCCAGCAGTTCTGCCAGGACTTGGTCCACTGAAGCTTTCTTT.

This chain links TRBV5-4 with TRBJ2-5; 7 nucleotides line up with TRBD1. J gave up 0 bases and V 4 bases, and 6 bases lay outside the gene matches. The CDR3 has 15 residues. The V gene's germline CDR1 is SGHNT and CDR2 YYREEE (reference sequence). The CDR3 loop is CASSAGTAHQETQYF. The CDR3 DNA sequence: TGTGCCAGCAGCGCAGGGACAGCCCACCAAGAGACCCAGTACTTC. The full variable domain, in which reference TRBV5-4 and TRBJ2-5 provide the parts outside the CDR3, is ETGVTQSPTHLIKTRGQQVTLRCSSQSGHNTVSWYQQALGQGPQFIFQYYREEENGRGNFPPRFSGLQFPNYSSELNVNALELDDSALYLCASSAGTAHQETQYFGPGTRLLVL.

As for this clone: Within the sample, other DNA sequences also encode this same CDR3. J is TRBJ2-3 and V is TRBV9; the D gene is possibly TRBD2 (6 bases). From germline, CDR1 is SGDLS and CDR2 YYNGEE. Trimming stripped 8 bases from V and 5 bases from J, with 27 bases between. The CDR3 consists of 17 residues. The CDR3 reads CASSSLLGLPGGDTQYF. The CDR3 DNA is TGTGCCAGTAGCTCACTTTTAGGACTACCCGGGGGAGATACGCAGTATTTT.

The J gene is TRBJ1-5, the V gene TRBV7-9, with TRBD1 as a possible D gene (5 bases). Deletions cut 2 bases from V and 3 bases from J, with 14 bases between. Germline lookup yields CDR1 SEHNR and CDR2 FQNEAQ (reference sequence). The CDR3 runs 16 residues. CDR3 DNA: TGTGCCAGCAGCTTATATGGAGGGGTAGACAATCAGCCCCAGCATTTT. It is translated as CASSLYGGVDNQPQHF.

This sequence joins TRBV5-1 and TRBJ1-2, with TRBD1 matching 8 bases. Losses at the gene ends were 4 bases for V and 4 bases for J; bases not matched to a gene: 6. Germline CDR1 SGHRS, CDR2 YFSETQ. The CDR3 consists of 14 residues. The CDR3 bases are TGCGCCAGCAGCCCCGACAGGGGTATCTATGGCTACACCTTC. This sequence encodes CASSPDRGIYGYTF.